This T cell receptor beta chain was identified during a study of OX40 agonist ivuxolimab in advanced cancers. This CDR3 spans 10 amino acids. Germline CDR1 is MNHEY and CDR2 is SMNVEV (reference sequence). The V end was cut by 8 bases, the J end by 3 bases, with 5 bases between. Only in-frame clones appear in the TCRdb table, and some are missing; sequencing was by immunoSEQ multiplex PCR. This table holds about 28,000 clones, about 84% found once. The source was CD4+ or CD8+ T cells sorted from blood, collected in a trial of the OX40 agonist ivuxolimab. The V call is TRBV27, the J call TRBJ2-7; the D gene is possibly TRBD1 (5 bases). This sequence was found in an adult with an advanced solid tumor such as melanoma, head and neck, liver or kidney cancer. In nucleotides, the CDR3 is TGTGCCAGCGGACACTACGAGCAGTACTTC. Encoded protein: CASGHYEQYF.